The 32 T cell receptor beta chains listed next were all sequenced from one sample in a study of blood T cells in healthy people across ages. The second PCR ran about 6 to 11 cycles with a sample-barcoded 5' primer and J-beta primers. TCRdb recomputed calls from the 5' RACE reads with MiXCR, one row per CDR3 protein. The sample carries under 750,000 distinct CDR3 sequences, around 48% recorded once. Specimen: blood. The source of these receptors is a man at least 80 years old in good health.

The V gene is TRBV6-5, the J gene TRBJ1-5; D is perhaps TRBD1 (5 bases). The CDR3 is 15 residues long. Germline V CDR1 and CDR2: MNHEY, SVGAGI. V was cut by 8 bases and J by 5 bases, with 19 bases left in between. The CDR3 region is CASGTPWRGHQPQHF. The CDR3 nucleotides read TGTGCCAGCGGGACCCCCTGGAGAGGACATCAGCCCCAGCATTTT.

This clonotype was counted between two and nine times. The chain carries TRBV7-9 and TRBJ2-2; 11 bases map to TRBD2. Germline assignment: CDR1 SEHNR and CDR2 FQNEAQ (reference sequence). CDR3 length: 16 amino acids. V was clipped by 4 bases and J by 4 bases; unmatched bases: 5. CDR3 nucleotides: TGTGCCAGCAGCTCGATAGCGGGGGGGCCCACCGGGGAGCTGTTTTTT. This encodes CASSSIAGGPTGELFF.

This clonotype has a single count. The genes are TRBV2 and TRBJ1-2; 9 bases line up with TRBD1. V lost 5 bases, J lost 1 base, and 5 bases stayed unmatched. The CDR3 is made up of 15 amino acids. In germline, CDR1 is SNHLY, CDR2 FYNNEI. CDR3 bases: TGTGCCAGCAGTTACGGACAGGGGAATAACTATGGCTACACCTTC. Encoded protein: CASSYGQGNNYGYTF.

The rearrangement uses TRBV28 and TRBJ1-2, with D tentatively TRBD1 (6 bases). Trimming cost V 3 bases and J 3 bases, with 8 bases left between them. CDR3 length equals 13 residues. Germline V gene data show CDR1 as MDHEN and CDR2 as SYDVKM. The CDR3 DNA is TGTGCCAGCAGTTTCCGGGGGCACTATGGCTACACCTTC. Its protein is CASSFRGHYGYTF.

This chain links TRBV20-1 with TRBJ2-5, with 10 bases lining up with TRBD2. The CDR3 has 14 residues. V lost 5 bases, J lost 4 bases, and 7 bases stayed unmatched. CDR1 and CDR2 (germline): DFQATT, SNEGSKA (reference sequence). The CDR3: CSAGAGGIGETQYF. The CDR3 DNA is TGCAGTGCTGGAGCGGGGGGGATCGGAGAGACCCAGTACTTC.

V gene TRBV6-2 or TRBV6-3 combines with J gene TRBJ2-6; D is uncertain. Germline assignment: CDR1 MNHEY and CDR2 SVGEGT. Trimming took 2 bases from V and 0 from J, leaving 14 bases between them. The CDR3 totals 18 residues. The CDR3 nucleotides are TGTGCCAGCAGTTACCCCGGGCAGGCCGGCTCTGGGGCCAACGTCCTGACTTTC. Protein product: CASSYPGQAGSGANVLTF.

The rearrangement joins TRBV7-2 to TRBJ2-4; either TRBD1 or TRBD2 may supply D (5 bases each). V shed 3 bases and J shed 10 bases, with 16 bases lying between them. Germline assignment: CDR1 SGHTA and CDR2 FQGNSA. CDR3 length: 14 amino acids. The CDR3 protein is CASSLGPGTSIQYF. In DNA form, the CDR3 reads TGTGCCAGCAGCTTGGGGCCCGGGACCTCTATTCAGTACTTC. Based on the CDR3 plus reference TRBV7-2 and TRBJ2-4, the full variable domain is GAGVSQSPSNKVTEKGKDVELRCDPISGHTALYWYRQSLGQGLEFLIYFQGNSAPDKSGLPSDRFSAERTGGSVSTLTIQRTQQEDSAVYLCASSLGPGTSIQYFGAGTRLSVL.

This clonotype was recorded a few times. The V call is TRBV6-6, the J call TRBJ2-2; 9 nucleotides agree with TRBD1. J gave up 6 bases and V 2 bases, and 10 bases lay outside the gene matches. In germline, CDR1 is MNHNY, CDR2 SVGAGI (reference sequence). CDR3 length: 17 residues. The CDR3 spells CASSYRNPQGAAGELFF. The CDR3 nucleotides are TGTGCCAGCAGTTACCGAAACCCACAGGGGGCCGCCGGGGAGCTGTTTTTT.

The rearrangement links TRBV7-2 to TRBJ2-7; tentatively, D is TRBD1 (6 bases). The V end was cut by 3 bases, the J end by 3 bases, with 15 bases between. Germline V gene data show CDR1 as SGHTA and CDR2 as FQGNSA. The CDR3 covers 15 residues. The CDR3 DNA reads TGTGCCAGCAGCTTGGGCAGGGGACGATACTACGAGCAGTACTTC. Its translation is CASSLGRGRYYEQYF.

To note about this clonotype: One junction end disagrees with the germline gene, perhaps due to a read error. DNA of the CDR3: TGCGCCAACAGCTTGGCCACAACAGGGAGCGAGCAGTACTTC. Its protein is CANSLATTGSEQYF. The rearrangement links TRBV5-1 to TRBJ2-7; tentatively, D is TRBD1 (6 bases). There are 14 residues in the CDR3. CDR1 SGHRS and CDR2 YFSETQ come from the germline V gene.

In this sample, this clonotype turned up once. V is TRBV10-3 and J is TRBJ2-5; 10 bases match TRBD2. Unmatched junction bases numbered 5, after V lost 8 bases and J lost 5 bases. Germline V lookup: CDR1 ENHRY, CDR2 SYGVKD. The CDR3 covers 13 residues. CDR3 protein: CAIATSGEETQYF. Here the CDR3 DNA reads TGTGCCATCGCAACTAGCGGGGAGGAGACCCAGTACTTC.

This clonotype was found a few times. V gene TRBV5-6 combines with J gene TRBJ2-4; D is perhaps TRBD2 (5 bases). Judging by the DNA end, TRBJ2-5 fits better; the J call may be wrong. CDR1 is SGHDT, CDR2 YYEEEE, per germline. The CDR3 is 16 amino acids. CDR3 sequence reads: CASSWRVSIGQETQYF. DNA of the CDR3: TGTGCCAGCAGCTGGCGGGTCTCGATCGGACAAGAGACCCAGTACTTC.

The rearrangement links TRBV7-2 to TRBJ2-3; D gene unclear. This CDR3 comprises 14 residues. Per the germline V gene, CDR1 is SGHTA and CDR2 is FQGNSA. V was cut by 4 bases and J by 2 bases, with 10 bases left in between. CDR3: CASSSLITTDTQYF. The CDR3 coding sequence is TGTGCCAGCAGCTCCTTGATAACCACAGATACGCAGTATTTT.

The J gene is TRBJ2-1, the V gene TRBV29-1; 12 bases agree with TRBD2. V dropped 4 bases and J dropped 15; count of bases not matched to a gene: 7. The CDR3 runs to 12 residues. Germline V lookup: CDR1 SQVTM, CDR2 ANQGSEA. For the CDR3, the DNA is TGCAGCGTTGGACTAGCGGGAGCCTGGGCGTTCTTC. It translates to CSVGLAGAWAFF.

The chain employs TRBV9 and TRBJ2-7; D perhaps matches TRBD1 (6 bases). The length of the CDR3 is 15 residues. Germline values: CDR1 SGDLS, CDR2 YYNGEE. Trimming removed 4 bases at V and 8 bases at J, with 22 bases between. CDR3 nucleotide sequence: TGTGCCAGCAGCCCGGCGTTGGGGGCGGCGAACAAGCAGTACTTC. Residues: CASSPALGAANKQYF.

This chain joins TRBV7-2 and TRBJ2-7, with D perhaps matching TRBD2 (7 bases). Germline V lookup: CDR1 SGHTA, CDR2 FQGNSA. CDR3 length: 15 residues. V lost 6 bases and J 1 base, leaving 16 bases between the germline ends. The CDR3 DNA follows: TGTGCCAGCAGTTCAGGGGCGGGGGATTCCTACGAGCAGTACTTC. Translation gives CASSSGAGDSYEQYF.

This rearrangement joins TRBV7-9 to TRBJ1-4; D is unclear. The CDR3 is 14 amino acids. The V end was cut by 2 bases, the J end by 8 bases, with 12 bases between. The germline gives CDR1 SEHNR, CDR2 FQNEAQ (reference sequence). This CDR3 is CASSLSTTEEKLFF. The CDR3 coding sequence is TGTGCCAGCAGCTTAAGTACAACGGAGGAAAAACTGTTTTTT.

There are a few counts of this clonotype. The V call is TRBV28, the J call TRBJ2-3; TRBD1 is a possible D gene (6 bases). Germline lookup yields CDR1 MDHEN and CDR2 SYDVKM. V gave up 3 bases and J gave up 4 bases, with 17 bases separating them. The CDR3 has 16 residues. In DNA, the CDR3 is TGTGCCAGCAGTTTGGGGGCTTCGGCAGGGCCAGATACGCAGTATTTT. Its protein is CASSLGASAGPDTQYF.

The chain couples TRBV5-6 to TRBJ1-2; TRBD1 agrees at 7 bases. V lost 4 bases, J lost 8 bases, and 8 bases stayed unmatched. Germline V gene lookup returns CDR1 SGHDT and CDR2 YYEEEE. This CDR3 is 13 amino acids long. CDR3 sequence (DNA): TGTGCCAGCAGCCAGGACAGGCCTCTAGGCTACACCTTC. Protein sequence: CASSQDRPLGYTF.

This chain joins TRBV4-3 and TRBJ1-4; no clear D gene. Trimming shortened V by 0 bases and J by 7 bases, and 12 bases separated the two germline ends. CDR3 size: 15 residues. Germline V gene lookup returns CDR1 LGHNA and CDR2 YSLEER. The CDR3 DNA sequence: TGCGCCAGCAGCCAAGATGTGGGGAAGGTTGAAAAACTGTTTTTT. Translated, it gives CASSQDVGKVEKLFF.

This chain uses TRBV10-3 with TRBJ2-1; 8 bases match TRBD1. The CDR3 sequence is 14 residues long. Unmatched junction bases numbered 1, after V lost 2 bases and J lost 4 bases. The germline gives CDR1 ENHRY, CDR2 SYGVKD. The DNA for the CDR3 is TGTGCCATCAGTGAGCAGGGGGCTTACAATGAGCAGTTCTTC. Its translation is CAISEQGAYNEQFF.

The CDR3 nucleotides read TGTGCCAGCAGCTTGTCAGGCATCTCAAGCACAGATACGCAGTATTTT. Amino acids: CASSLSGISSTDTQYF. This chain connects TRBV5-5 to TRBJ2-3, with D hard to call. The CDR3 runs 16 residues. V was trimmed by 1 base and J by 0 bases, leaving 12 bases between them. Germline CDR1 SGHKS, CDR2 YYEKEE (reference sequence).

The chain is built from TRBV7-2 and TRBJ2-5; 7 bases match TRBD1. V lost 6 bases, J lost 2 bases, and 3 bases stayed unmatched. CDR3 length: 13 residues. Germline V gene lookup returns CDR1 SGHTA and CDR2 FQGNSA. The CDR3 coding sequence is TGTGCCAGCAGAAGGGGGCAGCAAGAGACCCAGTACTTC. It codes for CASRRGQQETQYF.

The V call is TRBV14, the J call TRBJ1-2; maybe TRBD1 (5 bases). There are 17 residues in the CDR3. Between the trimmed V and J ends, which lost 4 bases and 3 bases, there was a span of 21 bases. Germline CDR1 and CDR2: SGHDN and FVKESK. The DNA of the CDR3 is TGTGCCAGCAGCCGAAGATCCGGGACGTACGGAGACTATGGCTACACCTTC. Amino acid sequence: CASSRRSGTYGDYGYTF.

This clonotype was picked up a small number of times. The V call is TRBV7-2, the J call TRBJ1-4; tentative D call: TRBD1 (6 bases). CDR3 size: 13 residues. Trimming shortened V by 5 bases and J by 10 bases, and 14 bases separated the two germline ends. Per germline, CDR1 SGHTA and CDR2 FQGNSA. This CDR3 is CASSARQAGKLFF. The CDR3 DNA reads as TGTGCCAGCAGCGCTAGACAGGCAGGAAAACTGTTTTTT.

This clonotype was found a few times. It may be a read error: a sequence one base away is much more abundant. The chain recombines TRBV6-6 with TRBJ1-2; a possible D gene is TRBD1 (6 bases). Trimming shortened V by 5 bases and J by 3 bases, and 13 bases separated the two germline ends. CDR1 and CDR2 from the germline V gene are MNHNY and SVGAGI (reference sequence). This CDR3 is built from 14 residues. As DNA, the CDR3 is TGTGCCAGCAGTGATCAGGGGCTTGACTATGGCTACACCTTC. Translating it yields CASSDQGLDYGYTF.

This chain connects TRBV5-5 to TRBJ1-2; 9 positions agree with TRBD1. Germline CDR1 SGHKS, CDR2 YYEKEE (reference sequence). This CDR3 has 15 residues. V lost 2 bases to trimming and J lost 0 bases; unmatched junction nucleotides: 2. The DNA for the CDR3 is TGTGCCAGCAGCTTCACAGGGGGCACTAACTATGGCTACACCTTC. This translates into CASSFTGGTNYGYTF.

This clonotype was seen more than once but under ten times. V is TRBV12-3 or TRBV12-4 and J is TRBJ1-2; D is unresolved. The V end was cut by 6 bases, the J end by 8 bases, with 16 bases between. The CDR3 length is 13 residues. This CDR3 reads CASRSGGRRGYTF. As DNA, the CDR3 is TGTGCCAGCAGATCCGGAGGCCGGCGGGGCTACACCTTC.

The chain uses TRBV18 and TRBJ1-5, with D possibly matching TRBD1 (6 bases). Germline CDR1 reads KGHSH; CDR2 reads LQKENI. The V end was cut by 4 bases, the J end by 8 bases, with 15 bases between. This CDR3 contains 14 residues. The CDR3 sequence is CASSLPGGAKPQHF. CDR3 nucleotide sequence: TGTGCCAGCTCACTTCCGGGGGGCGCAAAGCCCCAGCATTTT. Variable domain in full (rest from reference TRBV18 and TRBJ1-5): NAGVMQNPRHLVRRRGQEARLRCSPMKGHSHVYWYRQLPEEGLKFMVYLQKENIIDESGMPKERFSAEFPKEGPSILRIQQVVRGDSAAYFCASSLPGGAKPQHFGDGTRLSIL.

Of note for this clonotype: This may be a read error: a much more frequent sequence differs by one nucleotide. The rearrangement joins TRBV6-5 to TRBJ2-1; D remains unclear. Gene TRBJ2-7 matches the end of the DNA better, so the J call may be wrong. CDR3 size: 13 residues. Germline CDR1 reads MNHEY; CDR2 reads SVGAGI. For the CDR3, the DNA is TGTGTCAGCAGTTACCCTGGAGACAATGAGCAGTACTTC. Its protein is CVSSYPGDNEQYF.

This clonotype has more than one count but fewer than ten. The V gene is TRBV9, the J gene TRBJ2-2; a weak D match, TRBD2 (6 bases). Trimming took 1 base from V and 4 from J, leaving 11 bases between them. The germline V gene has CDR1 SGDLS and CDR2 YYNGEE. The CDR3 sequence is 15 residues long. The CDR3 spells CASSVHGGPTGELFF. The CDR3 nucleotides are TGTGCCAGCAGCGTACACGGGGGACCCACCGGGGAGCTGTTTTTT.

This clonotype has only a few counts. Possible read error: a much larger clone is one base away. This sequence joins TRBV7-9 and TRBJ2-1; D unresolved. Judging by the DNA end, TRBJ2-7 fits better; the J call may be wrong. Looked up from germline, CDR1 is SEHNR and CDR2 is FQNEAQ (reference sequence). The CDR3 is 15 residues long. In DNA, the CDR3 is TGTGCCAGCAGCCCCGGTCGGAGCTCCTACAATGAGCAGTACTTC. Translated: CASSPGRSSYNEQYF.